These 5 T cell receptor beta chains originate from one sample sequenced in a study of tumour-infiltrating T cells in Burkitt lymphoma. Only in-frame clones appear in the TCRdb table, and some are missing; sequencing was by immunoSEQ multiplex PCR. Seen here are some 15,000 clones, roughly 79% observed once, and the top ten hold around 2%. Sequenced sample: tumor tissue. The receptors were sampled from a human donor with diffuse large B-cell lymphoma.

The chain has TRBV7-6 and TRBJ2-5; D not certain. Germline lookup yields CDR1 SGHVS and CDR2 FNYEAQ. The CDR3 loop spans 15 amino acids. V lost 5 bases and J lost 1, with 14 bases in between. CDR3 loop: CASSTGPTSQETQYF. In DNA form, the CDR3 reads TGTGCCAGCAGCACCGGACCCACAAGCCAAGAGACCCAGTACTTC.

The chain joins TRBV6-5 to TRBJ1-1; 8 nucleotides match TRBD1. Trimming cost V 0 bases and J 5 bases; bases outside gene matches: 8. CDR3 size: 16 residues. CDR1 MNHEY and CDR2 SVGAGI come from the germline V gene. CDR3 sequence (DNA): TGTGCCAGCAGTTACTCCCCGGGACAGGCGGAGACTGAAGCTTTCTTT. Translating it yields CASSYSPGQAETEAFF.

The chain carries TRBV19 and TRBJ1-1; 8 bases map to TRBD1. This CDR3 region has 14 residues. Germline assignment: CDR1 LNHDA and CDR2 SQIVND (reference sequence). Trimming removed 5 bases from V and 4 bases from J; junction bases left unmatched: 6. The CDR3 region is CASSPGQGGTEAFF. As DNA, the CDR3 is TGTGCCAGTAGTCCAGGACAGGGAGGCACTGAAGCTTTCTTT. Together with reference TRBV19 and TRBJ1-1, the CDR3 gives the full variable domain: DGGITQSPKYLFRKEGQNVTLSCEQNLNHDAMYWYRQDPGQGLRLIYYSQIVNDFQKGDIAEGYSVSREKKESFPLTVTSAQKNPTAFYLCASSPGQGGTEAFFGQGTRLTVV.

This clone was seen more than once but under ten times. The chain couples TRBV28 to TRBJ1-6; 8 positions match TRBD1. CDR3 length: 16 amino acids. V shed 5 bases and J 10 bases; nucleotides not matched to a gene: 13. Germline loops: CDR1 MDHEN, CDR2 SYDVKM. The CDR3 loop is CASSRSPGQGYSPLHF. CDR3 nucleotide sequence: TGTGCCAGCAGTCGCTCTCCCGGACAGGGATACTCACCCCTCCACTTT.

The chain combines TRBV9 with TRBJ1-1, with D unresolved. The V end lost 0 bases, the J end lost 1 base, and 10 bases lay between the germline ends. The CDR3 runs to 15 residues. Germline assignment: CDR1 SGDLS and CDR2 YYNGEE. The CDR3 coding sequence is TGTGCCAGCAGCGTAGTGGGAAGCGGGAACACTGAAGCTTTCTTT. Protein: CASSVVGSGNTEAFF.